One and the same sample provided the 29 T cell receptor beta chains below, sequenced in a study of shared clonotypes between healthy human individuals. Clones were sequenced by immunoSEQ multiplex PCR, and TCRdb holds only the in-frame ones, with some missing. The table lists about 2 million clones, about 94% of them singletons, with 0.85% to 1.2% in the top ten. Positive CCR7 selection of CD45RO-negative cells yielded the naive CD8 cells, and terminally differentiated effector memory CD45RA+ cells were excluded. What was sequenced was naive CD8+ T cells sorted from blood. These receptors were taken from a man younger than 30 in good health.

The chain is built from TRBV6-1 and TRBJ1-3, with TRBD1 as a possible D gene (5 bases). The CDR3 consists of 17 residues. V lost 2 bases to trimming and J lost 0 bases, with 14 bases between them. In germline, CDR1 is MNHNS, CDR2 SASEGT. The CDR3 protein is CASSEYGEGTSGNTIYF. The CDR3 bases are TGTGCCAGCAGTGAATACGGGGAGGGGACCTCTGGAAACACCATATATTTT.

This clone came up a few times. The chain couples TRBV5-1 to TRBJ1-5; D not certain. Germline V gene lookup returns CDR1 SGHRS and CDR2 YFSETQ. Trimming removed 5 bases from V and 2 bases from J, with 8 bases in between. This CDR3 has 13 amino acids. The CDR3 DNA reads TGCGCCAGCAGTTATCTCGGCAATCAGCCCCAGCATTTT. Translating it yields CASSYLGNQPQHF.

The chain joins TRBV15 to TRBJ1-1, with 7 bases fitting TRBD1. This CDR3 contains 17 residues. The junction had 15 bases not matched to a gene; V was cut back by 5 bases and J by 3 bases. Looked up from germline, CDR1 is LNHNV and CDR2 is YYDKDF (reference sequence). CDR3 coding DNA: TGTGCCACCAGCCCCGGGGCAGGGGGTTTCTTAGACACTGAAGCTTTCTTT. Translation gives CATSPGAGGFLDTEAFF.

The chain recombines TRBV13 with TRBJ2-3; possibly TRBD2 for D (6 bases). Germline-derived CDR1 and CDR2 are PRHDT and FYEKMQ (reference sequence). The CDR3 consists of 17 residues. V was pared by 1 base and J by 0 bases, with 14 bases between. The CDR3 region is CASSLERLDWSTDTQYF. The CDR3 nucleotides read TGTGCCAGCAGCTTAGAGAGACTAGATTGGAGCACAGATACGCAGTATTTT. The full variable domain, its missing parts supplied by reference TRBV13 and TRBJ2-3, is AAGVIQSPRHLIKEKRETATLKCYPIPRHDTVYWYQQGPGQDPQFLISFYEKMQSDKGSIPDRFSAQQFSDYHSELNMSSLELGDSALYFCASSLERLDWSTDTQYFGPGTRLTVL.

CDR3 region: CASSPDTNYGYTF. The CDR3 coding sequence is TGTGCCAGCAGTCCCGACACTAACTATGGCTACACCTTC. The chain has TRBV28 and TRBJ1-2; unclear D gene. Germline assignment: CDR1 MDHEN and CDR2 SYDVKM. Trimming took 5 bases from V and 0 from J, leaving 7 bases between them. This CDR3 has 13 residues.

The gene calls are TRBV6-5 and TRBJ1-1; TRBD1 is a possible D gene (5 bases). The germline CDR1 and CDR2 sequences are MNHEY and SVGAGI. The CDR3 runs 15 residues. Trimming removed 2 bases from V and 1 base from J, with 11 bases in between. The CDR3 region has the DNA TGTGCCAGCAGTTACGATGGGGCTACGAACACTGAAGCTTTCTTT. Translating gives CASSYDGATNTEAFF.

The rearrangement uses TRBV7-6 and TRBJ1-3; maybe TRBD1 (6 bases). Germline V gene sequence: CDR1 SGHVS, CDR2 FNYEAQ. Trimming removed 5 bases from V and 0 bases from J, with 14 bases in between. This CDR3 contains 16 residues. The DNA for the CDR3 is TGTGCCAGCAGCCCTCGGATGGACAGCTCTGGAAACACCATATATTTT. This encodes CASSPRMDSSGNTIYF.

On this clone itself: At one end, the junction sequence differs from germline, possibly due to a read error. As DNA, the CDR3 is TGTGTCAGCAGTTACGACAGATGGCAGCCCCAGCATTTT. Its translation is CVSSYDRWQPQHF. The rearrangement links TRBV6-5 to TRBJ1-5, with a possible D match to TRBD1 (5 bases). Germline CDR1 MNHEY, CDR2 SVGAGI. The CDR3 runs to 13 residues.

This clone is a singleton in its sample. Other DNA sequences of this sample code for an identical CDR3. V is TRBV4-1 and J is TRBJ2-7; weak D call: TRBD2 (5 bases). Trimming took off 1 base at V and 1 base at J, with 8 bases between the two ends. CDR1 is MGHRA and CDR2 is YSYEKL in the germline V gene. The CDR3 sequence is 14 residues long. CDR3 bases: TGCGCCAGCAGCCAAGGGCTAGCTTCCTACGAGCAGTACTTC. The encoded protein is CASSQGLASYEQYF.

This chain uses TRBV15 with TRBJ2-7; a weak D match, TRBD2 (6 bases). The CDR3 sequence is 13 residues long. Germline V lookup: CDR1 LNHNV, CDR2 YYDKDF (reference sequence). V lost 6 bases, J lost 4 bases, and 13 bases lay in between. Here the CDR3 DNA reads TGTGCCACCAGAGAGACTAGTGGATACGAGCAGTACTTC. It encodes CATRETSGYEQYF.

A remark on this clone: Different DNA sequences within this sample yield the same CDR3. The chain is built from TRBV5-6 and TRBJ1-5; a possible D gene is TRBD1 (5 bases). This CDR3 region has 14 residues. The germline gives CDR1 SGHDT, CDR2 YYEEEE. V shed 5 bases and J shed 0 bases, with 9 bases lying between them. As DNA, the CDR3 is TGTGCCAGCAGTTTTGGGGGTAGCAATCAGCCCCAGCATTTT. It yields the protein CASSFGGSNQPQHF.

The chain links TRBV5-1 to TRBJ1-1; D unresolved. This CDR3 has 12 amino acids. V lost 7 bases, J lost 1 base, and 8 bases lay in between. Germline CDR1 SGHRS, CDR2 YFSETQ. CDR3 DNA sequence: TGCGCCAGCCAGTCAGAGAACACTGAAGCTTTCTTT. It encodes CASQSENTEAFF.

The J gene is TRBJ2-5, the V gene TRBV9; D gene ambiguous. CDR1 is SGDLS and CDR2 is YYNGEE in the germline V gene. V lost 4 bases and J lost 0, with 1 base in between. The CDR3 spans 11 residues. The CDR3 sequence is CASSNQETQYF. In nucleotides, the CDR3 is TGTGCCAGCAGCAACCAAGAGACCCAGTACTTC.

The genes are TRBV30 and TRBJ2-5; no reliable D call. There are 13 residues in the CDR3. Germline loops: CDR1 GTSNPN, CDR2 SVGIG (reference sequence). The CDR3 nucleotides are TGTGCTCGCATTTGGGTTATGCAAGAGACCCAGTACTTC. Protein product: CARIWVMQETQYF.

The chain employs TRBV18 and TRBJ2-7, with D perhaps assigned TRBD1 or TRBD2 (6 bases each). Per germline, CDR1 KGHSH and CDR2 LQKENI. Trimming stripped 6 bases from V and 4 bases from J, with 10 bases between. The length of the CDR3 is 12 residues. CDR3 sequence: CASSQGRYEQYF. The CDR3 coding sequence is TGTGCCAGCTCGCAGGGGAGGTACGAGCAGTACTTC.

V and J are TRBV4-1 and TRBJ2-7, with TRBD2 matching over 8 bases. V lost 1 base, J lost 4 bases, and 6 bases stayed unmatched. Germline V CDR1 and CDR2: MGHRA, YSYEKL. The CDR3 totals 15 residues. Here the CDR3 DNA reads TGCGCCAGCAGCCAAGGCCACAGCGGGGGTTACGAGCAGTACTTC. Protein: CASSQGHSGGYEQYF.

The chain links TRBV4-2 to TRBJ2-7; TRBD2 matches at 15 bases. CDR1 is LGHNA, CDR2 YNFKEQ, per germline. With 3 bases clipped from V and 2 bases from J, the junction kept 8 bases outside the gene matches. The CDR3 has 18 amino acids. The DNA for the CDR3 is TGTGCCAGCAGCCAGTCCGGGACTAGCGGGGGGCGGACCTACGAGCAGTACTTC. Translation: CASSQSGTSGGRTYEQYF.

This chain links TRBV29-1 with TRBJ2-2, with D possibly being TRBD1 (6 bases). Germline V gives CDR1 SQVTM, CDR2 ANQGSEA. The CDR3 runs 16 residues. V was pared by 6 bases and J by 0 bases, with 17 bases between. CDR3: CSVGRVGQTNTGELFF. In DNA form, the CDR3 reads TGCAGCGTCGGCCGGGTAGGACAGACGAACACCGGGGAGCTGTTTTTT.

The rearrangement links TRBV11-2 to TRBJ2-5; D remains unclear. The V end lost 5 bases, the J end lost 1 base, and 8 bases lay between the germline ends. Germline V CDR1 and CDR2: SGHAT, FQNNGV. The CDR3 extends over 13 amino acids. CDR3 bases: TGTGCCAGCAGCCAGGTGGGCCAAGAGACCCAGTACTTC. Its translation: CASSQVGQETQYF.

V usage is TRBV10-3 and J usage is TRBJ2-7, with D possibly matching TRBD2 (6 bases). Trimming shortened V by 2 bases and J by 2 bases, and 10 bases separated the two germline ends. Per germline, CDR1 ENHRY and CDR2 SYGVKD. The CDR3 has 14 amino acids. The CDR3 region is CAISEVAETYEQYF. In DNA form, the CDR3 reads TGTGCCATCAGTGAGGTAGCGGAAACCTACGAGCAGTACTTC.

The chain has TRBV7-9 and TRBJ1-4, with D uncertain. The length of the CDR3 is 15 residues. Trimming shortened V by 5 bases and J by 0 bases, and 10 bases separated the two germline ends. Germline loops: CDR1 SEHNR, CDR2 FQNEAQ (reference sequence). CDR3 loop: CASSAPYSTNEKLFF. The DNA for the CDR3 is TGTGCCAGCAGCGCCCCCTATTCAACTAATGAAAAACTGTTTTTT.

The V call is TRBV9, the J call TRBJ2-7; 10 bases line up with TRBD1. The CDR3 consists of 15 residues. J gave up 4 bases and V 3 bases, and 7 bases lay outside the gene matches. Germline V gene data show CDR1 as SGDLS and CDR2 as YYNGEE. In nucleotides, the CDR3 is TGTGCCAGCAGCGCGACAGGGGGCAACGAGTACGAGCAGTACTTC. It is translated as CASSATGGNEYEQYF.

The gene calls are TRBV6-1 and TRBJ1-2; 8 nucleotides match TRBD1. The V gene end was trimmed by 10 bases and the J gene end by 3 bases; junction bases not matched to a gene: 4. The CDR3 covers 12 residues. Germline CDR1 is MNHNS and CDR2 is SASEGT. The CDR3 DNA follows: TGTGCCACCCACAGGGGGGACTATGGCTACACCTTC. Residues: CATHRGDYGYTF.

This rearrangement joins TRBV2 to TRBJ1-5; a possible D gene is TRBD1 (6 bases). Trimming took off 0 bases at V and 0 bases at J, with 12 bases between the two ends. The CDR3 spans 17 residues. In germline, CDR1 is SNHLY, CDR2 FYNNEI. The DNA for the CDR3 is TGTGCCAGCAGTGAAGCGGGGGCTCAATATAGCAATCAGCCCCAGCATTTT. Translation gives CASSEAGAQYSNQPQHF.

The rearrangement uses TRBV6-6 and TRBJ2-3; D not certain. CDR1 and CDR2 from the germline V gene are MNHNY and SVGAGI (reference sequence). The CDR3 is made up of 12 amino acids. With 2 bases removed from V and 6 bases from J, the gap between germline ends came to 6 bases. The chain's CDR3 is CASSYDGDTQYF. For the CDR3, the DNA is TGTGCCAGCAGTTACGATGGGGATACGCAGTATTTT.

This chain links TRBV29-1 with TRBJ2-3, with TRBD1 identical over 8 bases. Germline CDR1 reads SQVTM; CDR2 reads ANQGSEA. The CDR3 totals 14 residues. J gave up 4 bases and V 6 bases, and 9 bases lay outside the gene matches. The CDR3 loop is CSVQGQGTSDTQYF. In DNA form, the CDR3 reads TGCAGCGTCCAAGGACAGGGAACATCAGATACGCAGTATTTT.

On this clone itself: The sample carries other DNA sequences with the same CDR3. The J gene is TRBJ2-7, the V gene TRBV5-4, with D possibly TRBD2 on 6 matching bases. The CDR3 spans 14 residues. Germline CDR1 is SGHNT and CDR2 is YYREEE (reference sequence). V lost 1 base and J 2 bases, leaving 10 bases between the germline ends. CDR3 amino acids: CASSLRDSPYEQYF. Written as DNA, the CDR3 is TGTGCCAGCAGCTTGAGGGACTCCCCCTACGAGCAGTACTTC.

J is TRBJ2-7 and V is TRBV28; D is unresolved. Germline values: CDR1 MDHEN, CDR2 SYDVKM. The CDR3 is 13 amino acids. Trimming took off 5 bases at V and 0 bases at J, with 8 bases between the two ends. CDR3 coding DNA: TGTGCCAGCAGTGCAGGTGGCTCCTACGAGCAGTACTTC. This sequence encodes CASSAGGSYEQYF.

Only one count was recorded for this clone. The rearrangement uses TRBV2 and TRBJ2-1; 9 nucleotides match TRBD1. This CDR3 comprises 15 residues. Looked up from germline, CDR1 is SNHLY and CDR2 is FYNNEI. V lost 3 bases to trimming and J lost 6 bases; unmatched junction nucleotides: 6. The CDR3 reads CASSEGGTGINEQFF. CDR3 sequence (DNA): TGTGCCAGCAGTGAGGGAGGGACAGGGATCAATGAGCAGTTCTTC.